Only one count was recorded for the clone carrying this T cell receptor beta chain. The data originate from a study of blood T cell repertoires in COVID-19. Study-level background: PBMCs, B-cell-depleted T cells, or T cells provided the cDNA or gDNA that made up the material.

CDR3 length: 16 residues. Trimming removed 1 base at V and 2 bases at J, with 13 bases between. The assay was immunoSEQ multiplex PCR, and TCRdb's table has in-frame clones only and misses some. The table has some 250,000 clones, around 81% seen once. The chain uses TRBV23-1 and TRBJ2-3, with a tentative D call TRBD1 (5 bases). TRBV23-1 is an open reading frame, and its role is uncertain. Sequenced: peripheral blood. This clonotype originated in an elderly woman with COVID-19, enrolled during active disease. The CDR3 coding sequence is TGCGCCAGCAGTCAATTGATCAGGGCCCCCACAGATACGCAGTATTTT. Translated, it gives CASSQLIRAPTDTQYF.